Listed here is a single T cell receptor beta chain. Its antigen is unknown. Germline trimming cut 0 bases from V and 2 bases from J; bases unmatched to any gene: 5. Germline V CDR1 and CDR2: LGHNA, YSLEER. CDR3 length: 16 residues. The data derive from a study of T cell responses to AZD1222 COVID-19 vaccine. Study-wide findings and caveats: Clonal diversity was possibly underestimated, and the donors were mostly white British, with more females. Spike-wide coverage was observed for vaccine-associated CD4 TCRs, with dominant responses at 160-218 and 743-854.

Generated by immunoSEQ multiplex PCR, the TCRdb table keeps only in-frame clones and is missing some. The sample has roughly 120,000 clones; less than 90% are singletons. The sequence was obtained from an adult in good health. The chain joins TRBV4-3 to TRBJ2-3; 7 bases match TRBD2. The material was peripheral blood, obtained on day 0 of AZD1222 vaccination. The CDR3 DNA is TGCGCCAGCAGCCAAGATTACGGGGGGAACACAGATACGCAGTATTTT. This sequence encodes CASSQDYGGNTDTQYF.